This T cell receptor (beta chain) was captured by sequencing in a study of beta chain features in type 1 diabetes. Looked up from germline, CDR1 is SGHNT and CDR2 is YYREEE (reference sequence). The V and J ends lost 6 bases and 0 bases, in that order; junction bases with no gene match: 10. The CDR3 covers 18 residues. About this clone: What it binds is unknown.

Purity of each sorted population was above 95%. Whole-study findings and limits: In all four CD4+ subsets, TCRB CDR3 length was significantly, moderately reduced in type 1 diabetes.

TCRB transcripts that were expressed got sequenced, as all of the isolated RNA had been reverse transcribed. Method: immunoSEQ multiplex PCR; TCRdb's copy keeps in-frame clones and lacks some. The sample records around 180,000 clones, about 13% being singletons. This clonotype originated in a woman aged 18-29 years in good health. The sample was central memory CD4+ T cells from blood. The genes are TRBV5-4 and TRBJ2-2, with TRBD2 matching 11 bases. CDR3 sequence (DNA): TGTGCCAGCACCTCACGAGAGACTAGCGGGGCGAACACCGGGGAGCTGTTTTTT. Amino acids: CASTSRETSGANTGELFF.